This T cell receptor beta chain was identified in a study of chemoradiotherapy in HPV16-positive cancers. The wider study: Two HPV16-positive patients' cells yielded candidate HPV-specific clones and common motifs.

Worth noting for this clone: Its antigen is still unknown.

This CDR3 has 8 amino acids. The germline V gene encodes CDR1 SGHAT and CDR2 FQDESV (reference sequence). V was shortened by 6 bases and J by 11 bases, with 4 bases between the two germline ends. The data were produced by immunoSEQ multiplex PCR, yet TCRdb's version contains in-frame clones alone and is incomplete. The sample yields about 17,000 clones, approximately 91% seen once. Broader study findings: Non-HPV-specific T cells did not expand in tumors during treatment, whereas candidate HPV-specific clones and E7-related motifs did. The functional HPV-specific definition rests on just a couple of HPV16-positive patients.

The chain has TRBV11-1 and TRBJ2-5; D gene uncertain. Here the sequenced sample was blood, taken from a patient who underwent chemoradiotherapy. This clonotype was sampled from a human donor with HPV-associated anogenital cancer. CDR3 DNA: TGTGCCAGCAGGTCGCAGTACTTC. Amino acids: CASRSQYF.